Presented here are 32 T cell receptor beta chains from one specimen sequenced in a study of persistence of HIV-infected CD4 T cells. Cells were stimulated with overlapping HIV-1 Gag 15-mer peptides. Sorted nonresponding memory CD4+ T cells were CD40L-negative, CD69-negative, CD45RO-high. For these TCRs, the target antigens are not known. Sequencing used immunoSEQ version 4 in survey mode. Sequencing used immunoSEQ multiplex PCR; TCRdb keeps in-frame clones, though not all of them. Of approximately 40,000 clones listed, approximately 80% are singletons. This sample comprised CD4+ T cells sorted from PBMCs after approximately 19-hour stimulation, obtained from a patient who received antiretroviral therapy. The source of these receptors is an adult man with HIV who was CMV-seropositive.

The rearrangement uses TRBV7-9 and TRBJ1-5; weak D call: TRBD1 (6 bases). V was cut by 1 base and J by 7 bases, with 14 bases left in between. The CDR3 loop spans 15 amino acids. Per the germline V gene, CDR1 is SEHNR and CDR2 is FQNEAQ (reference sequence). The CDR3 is CASSLDGTGTQPQHF. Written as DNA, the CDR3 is TGTGCCAGCAGCTTAGATGGTACAGGGACACAGCCCCAGCATTTT.

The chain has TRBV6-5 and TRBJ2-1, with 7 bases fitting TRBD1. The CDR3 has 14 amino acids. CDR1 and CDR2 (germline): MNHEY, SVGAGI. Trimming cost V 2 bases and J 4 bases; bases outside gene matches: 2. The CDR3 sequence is CASSYEGAYNEQFF. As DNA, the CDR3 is TGTGCCAGCAGTTACGAGGGGGCTTACAATGAGCAGTTCTTC.

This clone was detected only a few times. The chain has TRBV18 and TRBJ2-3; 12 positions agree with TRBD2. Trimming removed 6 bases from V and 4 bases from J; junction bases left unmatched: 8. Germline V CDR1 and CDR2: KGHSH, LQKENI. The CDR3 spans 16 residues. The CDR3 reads CASSPLTSGSSDTQYF. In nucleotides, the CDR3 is TGTGCCAGCTCTCCCTTGACTAGCGGGAGTTCAGATACGCAGTATTTT.

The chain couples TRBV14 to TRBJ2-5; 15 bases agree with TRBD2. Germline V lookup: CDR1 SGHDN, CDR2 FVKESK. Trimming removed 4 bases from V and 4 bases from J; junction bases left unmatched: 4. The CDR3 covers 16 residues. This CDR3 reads CASSPGLAGGRETQYF. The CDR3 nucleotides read TGTGCCAGCAGCCCAGGACTAGCGGGAGGGAGAGAGACCCAGTACTTC.

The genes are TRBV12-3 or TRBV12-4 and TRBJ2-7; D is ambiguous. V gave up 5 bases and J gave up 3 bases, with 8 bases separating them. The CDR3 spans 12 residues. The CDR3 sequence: CASSETRYEQYF. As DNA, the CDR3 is TGTGCCAGCAGTGAAACGCGCTACGAGCAGTACTTC.

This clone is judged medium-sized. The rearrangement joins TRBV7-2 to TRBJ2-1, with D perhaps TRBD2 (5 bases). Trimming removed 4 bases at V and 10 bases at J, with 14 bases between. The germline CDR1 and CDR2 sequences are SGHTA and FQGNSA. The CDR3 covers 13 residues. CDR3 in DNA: TGTGCCAGCAGCTCCTACATAGCGAGAGAGCAGTTCTTC. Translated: CASSSYIAREQFF.

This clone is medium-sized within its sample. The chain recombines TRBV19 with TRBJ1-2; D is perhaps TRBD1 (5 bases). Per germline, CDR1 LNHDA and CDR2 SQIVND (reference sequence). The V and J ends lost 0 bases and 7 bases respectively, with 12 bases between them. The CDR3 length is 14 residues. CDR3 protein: CASSIDRDSGGYTF. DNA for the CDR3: TGTGCCAGTAGTATAGACCGGGACTCCGGTGGCTACACCTTC.

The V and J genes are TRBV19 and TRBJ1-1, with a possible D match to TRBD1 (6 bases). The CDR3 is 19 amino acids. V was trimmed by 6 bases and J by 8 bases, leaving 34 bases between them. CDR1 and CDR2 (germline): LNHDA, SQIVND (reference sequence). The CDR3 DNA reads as TGTGCCAGTAGAAATCAAGATATACTGGGGGCACGCCACGGTCCGGAAGCTTTCTTT. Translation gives CASRNQDILGARHGPEAFF.

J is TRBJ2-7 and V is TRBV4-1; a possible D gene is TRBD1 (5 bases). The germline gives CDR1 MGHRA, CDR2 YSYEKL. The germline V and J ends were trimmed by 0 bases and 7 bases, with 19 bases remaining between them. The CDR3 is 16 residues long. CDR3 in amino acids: CASSQDLSGRAREQYF. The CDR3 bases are TGCGCCAGCAGCCAAGATCTGAGTGGCAGGGCGAGAGAGCAGTACTTC.

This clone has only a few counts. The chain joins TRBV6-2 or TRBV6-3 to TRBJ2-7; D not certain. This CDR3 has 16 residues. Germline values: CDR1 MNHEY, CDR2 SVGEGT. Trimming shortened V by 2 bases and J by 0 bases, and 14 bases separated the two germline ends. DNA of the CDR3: TGTGCCAGCAGTTACCGGGCTACACCTAGCTCCTACGAGCAGTACTTC. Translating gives CASSYRATPSSYEQYF.

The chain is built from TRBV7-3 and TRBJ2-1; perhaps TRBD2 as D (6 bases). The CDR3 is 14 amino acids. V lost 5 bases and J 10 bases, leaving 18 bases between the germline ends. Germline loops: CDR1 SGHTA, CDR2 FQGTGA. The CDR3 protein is CASSRTISSNEQFF. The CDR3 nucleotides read TGTGCCAGCAGCCGGACTATTTCTTCGAACGAGCAGTTCTTC.

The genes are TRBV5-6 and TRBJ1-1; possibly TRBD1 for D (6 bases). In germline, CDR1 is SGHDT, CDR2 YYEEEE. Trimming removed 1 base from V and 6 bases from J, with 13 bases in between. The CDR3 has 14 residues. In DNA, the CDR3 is TGTGCCAGCAGCTTGCGACAGGTCCTAGCTGAAGCTTTCTTT. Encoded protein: CASSLRQVLAEAFF.

The chain's CDR3 is CASVGRMNTEAFF. In DNA, the CDR3 is TGTGCCAGCGTAGGGAGAATGAACACTGAAGCTTTCTTT. This sequence joins TRBV6-5 and TRBJ1-1; no firm D call. Looked up from germline, CDR1 is MNHEY and CDR2 is SVGAGI. The V gene lost 8 bases and the J gene lost 0 bases, with 10 bases spanning the gap. The CDR3 runs 13 residues.

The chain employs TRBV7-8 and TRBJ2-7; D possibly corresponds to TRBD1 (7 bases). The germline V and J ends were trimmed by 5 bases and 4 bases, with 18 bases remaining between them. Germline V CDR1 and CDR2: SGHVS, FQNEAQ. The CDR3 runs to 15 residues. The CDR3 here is CASSQGGTEVYEQYF. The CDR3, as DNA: TGTGCCAGCAGCCAAGGGGGGACAGAGGTATACGAGCAGTACTTC.

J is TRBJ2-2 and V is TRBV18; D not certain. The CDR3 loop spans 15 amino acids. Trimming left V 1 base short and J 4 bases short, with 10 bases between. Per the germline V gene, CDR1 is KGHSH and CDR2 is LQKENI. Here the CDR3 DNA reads TGTGCCAGCTCACCACTGGGTTGGGGCACCGGGGAGCTGTTTTTT. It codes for CASSPLGWGTGELFF.

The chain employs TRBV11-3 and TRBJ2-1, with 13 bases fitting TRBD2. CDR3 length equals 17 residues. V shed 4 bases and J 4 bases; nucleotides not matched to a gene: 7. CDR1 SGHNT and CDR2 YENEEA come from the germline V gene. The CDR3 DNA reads TGTGCCAGCAGCTCCAGGACTAGCGGGAGTAGGTACAATGAGCAGTTCTTC. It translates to CASSSRTSGSRYNEQFF.

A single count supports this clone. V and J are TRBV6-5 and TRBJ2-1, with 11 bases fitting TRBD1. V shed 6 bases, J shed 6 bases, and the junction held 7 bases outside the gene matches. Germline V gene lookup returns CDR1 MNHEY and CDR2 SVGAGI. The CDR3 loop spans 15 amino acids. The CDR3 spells CASRADRGRINEQFF. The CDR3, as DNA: TGTGCCAGCAGGGCGGACAGGGGGCGGATCAATGAGCAGTTCTTC.

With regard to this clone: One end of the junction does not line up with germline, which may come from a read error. This CDR3 is CASSLQEFLPFF. CDR3 nucleotide sequence: TGTGCCAGCAGCTTGCAGGAATTCCTCCCATTCTTC. The chain is built from TRBV5-8 and TRBJ1-2; unclear D gene. The CDR3 has 12 residues. In germline, CDR1 is SGHTS, CDR2 YDEGEE.

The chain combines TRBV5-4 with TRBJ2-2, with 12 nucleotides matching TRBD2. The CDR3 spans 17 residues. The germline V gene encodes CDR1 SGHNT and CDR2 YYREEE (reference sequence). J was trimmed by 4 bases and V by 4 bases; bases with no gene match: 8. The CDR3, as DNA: TGTGCCAGCAGCCCGAGGGCTAGCGGGGGGGTCACCGGGGAGCTGTTTTTT. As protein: CASSPRASGGVTGELFF.

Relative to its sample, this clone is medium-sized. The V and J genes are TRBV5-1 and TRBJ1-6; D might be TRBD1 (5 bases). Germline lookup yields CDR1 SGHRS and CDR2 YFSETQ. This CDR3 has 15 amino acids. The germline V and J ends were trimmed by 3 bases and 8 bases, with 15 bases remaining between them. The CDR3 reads CASSWTMGQDSPLHF. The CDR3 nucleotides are TGCGCCAGCAGCTGGACGATGGGGCAGGATTCACCCCTCCACTTT. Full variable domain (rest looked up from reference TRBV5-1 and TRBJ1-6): KAGVTQTPRYLIKTRGQQVTLSCSPISGHRSVSWYQQTPGQGLQFLFEYFSETQRNKGNFPGRFSGRQFSNSRSEMNVSTLELGDSALYLCASSWTMGQDSPLHFGNGTRLTVT.

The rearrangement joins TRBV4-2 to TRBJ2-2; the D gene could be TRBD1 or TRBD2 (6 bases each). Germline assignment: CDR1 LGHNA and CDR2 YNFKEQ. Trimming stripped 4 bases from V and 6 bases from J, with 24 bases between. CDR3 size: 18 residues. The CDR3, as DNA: TGTGCCAGCAGCCCGGACGCGATTGGGGGGCTGAGCCCCGGGGAGCTGTTTTTT. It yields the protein CASSPDAIGGLSPGELFF.

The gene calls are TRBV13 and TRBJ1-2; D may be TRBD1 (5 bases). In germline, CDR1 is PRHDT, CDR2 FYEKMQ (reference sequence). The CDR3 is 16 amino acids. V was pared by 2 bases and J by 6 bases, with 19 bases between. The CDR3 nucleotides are TGTGCCAGCAGCTTAAGTTTTTCTAGGGTACAGGATGGCTACACCTTC. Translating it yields CASSLSFSRVQDGYTF.

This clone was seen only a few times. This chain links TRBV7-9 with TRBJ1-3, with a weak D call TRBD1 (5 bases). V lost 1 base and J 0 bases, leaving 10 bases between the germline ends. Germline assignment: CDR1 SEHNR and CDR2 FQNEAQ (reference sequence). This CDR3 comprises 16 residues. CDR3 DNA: TGTGCCAGCAGCTTAGATGGGGCACGCTCTGGAAACACCATATATTTT. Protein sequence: CASSLDGARSGNTIYF.

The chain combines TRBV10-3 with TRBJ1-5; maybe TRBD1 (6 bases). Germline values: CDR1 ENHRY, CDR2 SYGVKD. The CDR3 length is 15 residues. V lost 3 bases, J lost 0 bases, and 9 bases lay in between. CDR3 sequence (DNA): TGTGCCATCAGTGACCCAGGGGTTAGCAATCAGCCCCAGCATTTT. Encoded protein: CAISDPGVSNQPQHF.

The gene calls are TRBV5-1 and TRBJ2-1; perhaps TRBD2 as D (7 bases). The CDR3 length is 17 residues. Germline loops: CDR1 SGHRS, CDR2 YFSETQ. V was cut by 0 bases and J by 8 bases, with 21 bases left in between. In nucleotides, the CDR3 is TGCGCCAGCAGCTTGGTCAACGTTAACCCGGGGGGCGATGAGCAGTTCTTC. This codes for CASSLVNVNPGGDEQFF.

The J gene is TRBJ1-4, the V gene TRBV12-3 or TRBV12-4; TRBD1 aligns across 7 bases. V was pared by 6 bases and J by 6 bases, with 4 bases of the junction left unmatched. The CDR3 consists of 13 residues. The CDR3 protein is CASRTGLDEKLFF. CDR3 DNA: TGTGCCAGCAGGACAGGGTTAGATGAAAAACTGTTTTTT.

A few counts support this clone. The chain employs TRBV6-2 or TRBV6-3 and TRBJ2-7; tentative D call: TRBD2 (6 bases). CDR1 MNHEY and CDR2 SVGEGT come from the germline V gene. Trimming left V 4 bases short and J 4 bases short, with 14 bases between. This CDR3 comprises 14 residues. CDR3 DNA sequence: TGTGCCAGCAGTTCCGGAGGGATTGAGTACGAGCAGTACTTC. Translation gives CASSSGGIEYEQYF.

The CDR3 here is CASRTGQGHSPLHF. The CDR3 DNA is TGTGCCAGTCGCACGGGACAGGGACATTCACCCCTCCACTTT. The genes are TRBV19 and TRBJ1-6; 9 bases are a match to TRBD1. Trimming cost V 8 bases and J 8 bases; bases outside gene matches: 7. CDR1 and CDR2 (germline): LNHDA, SQIVND (reference sequence). The CDR3 consists of 14 residues.

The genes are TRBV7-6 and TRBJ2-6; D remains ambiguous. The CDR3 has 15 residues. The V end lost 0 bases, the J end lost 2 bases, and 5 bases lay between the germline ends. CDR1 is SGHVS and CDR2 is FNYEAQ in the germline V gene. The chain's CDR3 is CASSLAQPGANVLTF. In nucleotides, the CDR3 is TGTGCCAGCAGCTTAGCACAGCCTGGGGCCAACGTCCTGACTTTC.

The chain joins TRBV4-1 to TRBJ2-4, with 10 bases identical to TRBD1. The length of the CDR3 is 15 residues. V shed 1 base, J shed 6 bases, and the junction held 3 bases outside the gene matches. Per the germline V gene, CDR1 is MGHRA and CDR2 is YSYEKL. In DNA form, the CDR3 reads TGCGCCAGCAGCCAAGTGGGACAGGGGCGAAACATTCAGTACTTC. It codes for CASSQVGQGRNIQYF.

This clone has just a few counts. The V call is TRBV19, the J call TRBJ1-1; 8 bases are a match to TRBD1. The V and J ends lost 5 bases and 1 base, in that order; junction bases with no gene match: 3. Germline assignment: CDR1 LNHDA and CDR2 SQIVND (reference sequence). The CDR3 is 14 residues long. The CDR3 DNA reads TGTGCCAGTAGTCCCGGGACAGGGAACACTGAAGCTTTCTTT. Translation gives CASSPGTGNTEAFF. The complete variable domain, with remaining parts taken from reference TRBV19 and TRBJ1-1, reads DGGITQSPKYLFRKEGQNVTLSCEQNLNHDAMYWYRQDPGQGLRLIYYSQIVNDFQKGDIAEGYSVSREKKESFPLTVTSAQKNPTAFYLCASSPGTGNTEAFFGQGTRLTVV.

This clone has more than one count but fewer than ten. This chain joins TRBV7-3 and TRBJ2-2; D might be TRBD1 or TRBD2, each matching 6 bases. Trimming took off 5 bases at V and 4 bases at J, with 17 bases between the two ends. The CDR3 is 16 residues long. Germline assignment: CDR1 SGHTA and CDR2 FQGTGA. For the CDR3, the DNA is TGTGCCAGCAGCCGTCACGGGGGACAAAGCACCGGGGAGCTGTTTTTT. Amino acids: CASSRHGGQSTGELFF. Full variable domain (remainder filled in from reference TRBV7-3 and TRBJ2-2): GAGVSQTPSNKVTEKGKYVELRCDPISGHTALYWYRQSLGQGPEFLIYFQGTGAADDSGLPNDRFFAVRPEGSVSTLKIQRTERGDSAVYLCASSRHGGQSTGELFFGEGSRLTVL.